The sequence of this TCR beta chain was determined in a study of T-cell reconstitution after alpha-beta-depleted transplantation in children. Findings and limits, study-wide: As was reported, about two months after transplant, alpha-beta T cells came from several hundred expanded graft clones. At the one-year point after transplant, T-cell counts and TCRbeta diversity were found to come mostly from T cells that had been newly produced. It was surviving recipient T cells and thymic progenitors that gave some patients high TCRbeta diversity at day 60.

This clonotype was seen more than once but under ten times. As yet, its antigen is unknown. V was clipped by 4 bases and J by 1 base, with 19 bases between them. This CDR3 has 18 amino acids. Germline values: CDR1 LGHDT, CDR2 YNNKEL (reference sequence). Unique molecular identifiers were incorporated when the TCRbeta library was constructed. TCRdb recomputed calls from the PCR reads with MiXCR, one row per CDR3 protein. The sample records around 94,000 distinct CDR3 sequences, under 9% being singletons. This receptor was obtained from a boy between 2 and 10 years old with acute lymphoblastic leukemia, due to receive a stem cell transplant. This chain connects TRBV3-1 to TRBJ1-4; D may be TRBD1 (5 bases). Sequencing used PBMCs, obtained before TCRalphabeta/CD19-depleted stem cell transplant. The CDR3 region is CASSPAEGILVTNEKLFF. CDR3 sequence (DNA): TGTGCCAGCAGCCCCGCGGAGGGGATTCTTGTAACTAATGAAAAACTGTTTTTT.